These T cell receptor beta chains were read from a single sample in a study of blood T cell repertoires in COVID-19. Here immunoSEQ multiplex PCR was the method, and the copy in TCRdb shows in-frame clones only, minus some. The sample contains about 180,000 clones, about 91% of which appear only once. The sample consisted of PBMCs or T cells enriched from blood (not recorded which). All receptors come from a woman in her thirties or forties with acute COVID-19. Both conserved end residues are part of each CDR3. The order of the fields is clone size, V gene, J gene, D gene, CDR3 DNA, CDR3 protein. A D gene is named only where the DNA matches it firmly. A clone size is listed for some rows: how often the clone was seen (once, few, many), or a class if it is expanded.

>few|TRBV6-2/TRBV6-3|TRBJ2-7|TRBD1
TGTGCCAGCAGTTATCGACCGGGACAGGGGTGGGACGAGCAGTACTTC
CASSYRPGQGWDEQYF
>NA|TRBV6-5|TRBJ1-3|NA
TGTGCCAGCAGTTACTCTTCAGGGGCCGGAAACACCATATATTTT
CASSYSSGAGNTIYF
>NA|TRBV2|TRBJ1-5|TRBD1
TGTGCCAGCAGCGGACAGGGGGTCTATCAGCCCCAGCATTTT
CASSGQGVYQPQHF
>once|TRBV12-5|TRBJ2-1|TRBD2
TGTGCTAGTGGTCCGCCTAGCGGGGGCTACAATGAGCAGTTCTTC
CASGPPSGGYNEQFF
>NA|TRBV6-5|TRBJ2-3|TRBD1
TGTGCCAGCAGTTGGCAGGGGGCGGCAGATACGCAGTATTTT
CASSWQGAADTQYF
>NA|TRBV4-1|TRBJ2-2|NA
TGCGCCAGCAGCCCCTTTAGAGAATCGAACACCGGGGAGCTGTTTTTT
CASSPFRESNTGELFF
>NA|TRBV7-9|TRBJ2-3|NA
TGTGCCAGCAGCTTAGCCTATCTACCCGAGAGAGATACGCAGTATTTT
CASSLAYLPERDTQYF
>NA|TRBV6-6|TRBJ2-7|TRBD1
TGTGCCAGCAGCCGACGACAGGGCCTGCAGTACTTC
CASSRRQGLQYF
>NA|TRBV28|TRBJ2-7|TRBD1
TGTGCCAGCAGGGCTCCGGGACAGGGCTCCTACGAGCAGTACTTC
CASRAPGQGSYEQYF
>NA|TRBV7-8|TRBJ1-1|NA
TGTGCCAGCAGCTTAGAAGCGTTGAACACTGAAGCTTTCTTT
CASSLEALNTEAFF
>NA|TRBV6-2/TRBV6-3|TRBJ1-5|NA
TGTGCCAGCAGCCAAGTTTGGACAGTGGACCCGAAGGCTGATCAGCCCCAGCATTTT
CASSQVWTVDPKADQPQHF